This entry describes one T cell receptor beta chain. This sample is drawn from a study of blood T cell repertoires in COVID-19. On the study more broadly: Collection of acute and convalescent COVID-19 samples took place in the United States, Italy and Spain.

TCRdb keeps only in-frame clones here, not all; method: immunoSEQ multiplex PCR. This sample yields 220,000 or so clones, of which roughly 92% are seen a single time; 0.82% belongs to the top ten. V lost 2 bases to trimming and J lost 1 base, with 6 bases between them. Germline-derived CDR1 and CDR2 are MNHEY and SVGEGT. The CDR3 sequence is 14 residues long. V usage is TRBV6-2 or TRBV6-3 and J usage is TRBJ1-5; D not certain. The sample comprised peripheral blood. The receptor was isolated from a man aged 55-75 years with COVID-19, enrolled during active disease. DNA for the CDR3: TGTGCCAGCAGTTACCTACAGAGCAATCAGCCCCAGCATTTT. Translated, it gives CASSYLQSNQPQHF.